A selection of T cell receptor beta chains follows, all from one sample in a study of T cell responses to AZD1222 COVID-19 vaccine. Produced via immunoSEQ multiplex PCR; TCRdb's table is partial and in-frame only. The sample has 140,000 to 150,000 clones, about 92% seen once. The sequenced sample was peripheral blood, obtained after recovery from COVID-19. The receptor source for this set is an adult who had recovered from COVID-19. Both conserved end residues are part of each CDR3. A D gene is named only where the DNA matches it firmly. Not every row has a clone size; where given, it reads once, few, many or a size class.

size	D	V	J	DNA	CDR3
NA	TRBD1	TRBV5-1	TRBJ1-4	TGCGCCAGCAGCCAGGACAGGGTGGAGACTAATGAAAAACTGTTTTTT	CASSQDRVETNEKLFF
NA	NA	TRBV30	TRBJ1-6	TGTGCCTGGAAGTGGGACTCCTATAATTCACCCCTCCACTTT	CAWKWDSYNSPLHF
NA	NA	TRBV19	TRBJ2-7	TGTGCCAGTAGTATAGCGACCTCCGGGGAGCAGTACTTC	CASSIATSGEQYF
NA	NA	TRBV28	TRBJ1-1	TGTGCCAGCAGTTCTTCAGGGTCCATGAACACTGAAGCTTTCTTT	CASSSSGSMNTEAFF
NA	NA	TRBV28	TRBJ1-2	TGTGCCAGCAGCAAAATCCGGAGGGAGCGAGAATATGGCTACACCTTC	CASSKIRREREYGYTF
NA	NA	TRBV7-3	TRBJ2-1	TGTGCCAGCAGCTCCCCGGGACTGCATAATGAGCAGTTCTTC	CASSSPGLHNEQFF
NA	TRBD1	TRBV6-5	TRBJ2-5	TGTGCCAGCAGTTACGACCTGACAGGGCCGGAGACCCAGTACTTC	CASSYDLTGPETQYF
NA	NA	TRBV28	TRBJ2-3	TGTGCCAGCAGTTTGGGTGGGCCGGGCACAGATACGCAGTATTTT	CASSLGGPGTDTQYF
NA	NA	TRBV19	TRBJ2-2	TGTGCCAGTAGTATCCCTTCGAACACCGGGGAGCTGTTTTTT	CASSIPSNTGELFF
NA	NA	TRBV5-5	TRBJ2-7	TGTGCCAGCAGCCGAGAAGTTGACAGACTCTACTTTGGATACTTC	CASSREVDRLYFGYF
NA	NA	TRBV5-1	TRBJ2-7	TGCGCCAGCAGCTTGGGGTTCCAGGTGTCTCACGAGCAGTACTTC	CASSLGFQVSHEQYF
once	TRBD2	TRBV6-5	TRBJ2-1	TGTGCCACCATGAGAGCGGGAGGGGGCGATGAGCAGTTCTTC	CATMRAGGGDEQFF
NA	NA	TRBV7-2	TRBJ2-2	TGTGCCAGCAGACCCTCCGCAGCCGGGCCTGGGCCGACCGGGGAGCTGTTTTTT	CASRPSAAGPGPTGELFF
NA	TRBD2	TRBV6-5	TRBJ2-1	TGTGCCAGCATTTGGGAGGGGTACAATGAGCAGTTCTTC	CASIWEGYNEQFF
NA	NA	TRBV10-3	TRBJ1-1	TGTGCCATCAGTGCCGAGGGGGACACTGAAGCTTTCTTT	CAISAEGDTEAFF
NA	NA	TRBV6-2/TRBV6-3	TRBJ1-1	TGTGCCAGCAGTTACCTAGGGGAGAACACTGAAGCTTTCTTT	CASSYLGENTEAFF
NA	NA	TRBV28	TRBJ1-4	TGTGCCAGCAGCAACCTCAGGGGCGAAAAACTGTTTTTT	CASSNLRGEKLFF
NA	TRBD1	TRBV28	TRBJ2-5	TGTGCCAGCACCGGGACAGCACAAGAGACCCAGTACTTC	CASTGTAQETQYF